The 16 T cell receptor beta chains in this list originate from one sample, sequenced in a study of T cell responses to AZD1222 COVID-19 vaccine. The method was immunoSEQ multiplex PCR; TCRdb's version includes in-frame clones alone and lacks a portion of them. This table has about 98,000 clones, roughly 80% appearing once. Sample: peripheral blood, taken on day 0 of AZD1222 vaccination. The source of these receptors is an adult in good health.

The chain recombines TRBV7-2 with TRBJ2-5, with unresolved D. Germline CDR1 and CDR2: SGHTA and FQGNSA. V was cut by 8 bases and J by 5 bases, with 18 bases left in between. This CDR3 has 14 residues. In nucleotides, the CDR3 is TGTGCCAGCGCCCCCCGGGTGGGGTGGGAGACCCAGTACTTC. This codes for CASAPRVGWETQYF.

The chain carries TRBV28 and TRBJ1-2, with D perhaps TRBD1 (6 bases). CDR3 size: 13 residues. Germline V gene data show CDR1 as MDHEN and CDR2 as SYDVKM. V lost 6 bases, J lost 0 bases, and 8 bases lay in between. CDR3 region: CASRDSTNYGYTF. Here the CDR3 DNA reads TGTGCCAGCAGGGACAGCACTAACTATGGCTACACCTTC.

This chain links TRBV28 with TRBJ1-5; D call uncertain. Germline V gene data show CDR1 as MDHEN and CDR2 as SYDVKM. This CDR3 region has 15 residues. Trimming pared 5 bases from V and 3 bases from J, leaving 14 bases between. CDR3: CASSLQTRINQPQHF. CDR3 in DNA: TGTGCCAGCAGTCTCCAGACACGGATCAATCAGCCCCAGCATTTT.

The chain couples TRBV7-9 to TRBJ1-3; 8 nucleotides align to TRBD1. The V gene's germline CDR1 is SEHNR and CDR2 FQNEAQ (reference sequence). V was pared by 1 base and J by 3 bases, with 5 bases of the junction left unmatched. The CDR3 consists of 16 residues. The CDR3: CASSLGDRTYGNTIYF. The CDR3 DNA sequence: TGTGCCAGCAGCTTAGGGGACAGGACTTATGGAAACACCATATATTTT.

The table lists this clone with a few counts. This chain uses TRBV29-1 with TRBJ2-3, with D perhaps matching TRBD1 or TRBD2 (6 bases each). Trimming took off 7 bases at V and 0 bases at J, with 14 bases between the two ends. The CDR3 extends over 14 amino acids. Germline CDR1 SQVTM, CDR2 ANQGSEA. The CDR3 reads CSAGATGSTDTQYF. The CDR3 DNA reads as TGCAGCGCGGGGGCAACAGGTAGCACAGATACGCAGTATTTT.

This sequence joins TRBV5-8 and TRBJ2-7; D perhaps matches TRBD2 (5 bases). This CDR3 is 14 amino acids long. V lost 0 bases to trimming and J lost 3 bases, with 10 bases between them. From germline, CDR1 is SGHTS and CDR2 YDEGEE. DNA for the CDR3: TGTGCCAGCAGCTTGGGGACTTCGAACTACGAGCAGTACGTC. As protein: CASSLGTSNYEQYV.

V gene TRBV9 combines with J gene TRBJ2-7, with D possibly called TRBD1 or TRBD2 (5 bases each). Per the germline V gene, CDR1 is SGDLS and CDR2 is YYNGEE. Trimming took off 3 bases at V and 3 bases at J, with 16 bases between the two ends. This CDR3 spans 15 amino acids. CDR3 residues: CASSATGAPLYEQYF. The CDR3 DNA is TGTGCCAGCAGCGCCACCGGGGCCCCTCTCTACGAGCAGTACTTC.

The chain recombines TRBV11-3 with TRBJ2-2; 11 bases align to TRBD1. Germline lookup yields CDR1 SGHNT and CDR2 YENEEA. After removal of 1 base from V and 0 bases from J, the junction contained 4 bases not matched to a gene. This CDR3 is 18 amino acids long. CDR3 in amino acids: CASSLGDRGSANTGELFF. The CDR3 DNA follows: TGTGCCAGCAGCTTAGGGGACAGGGGGAGTGCGAACACCGGGGAGCTGTTTTTT.

The gene calls are TRBV18 and TRBJ2-2; a possible D gene is TRBD2 (6 bases). V dropped 4 bases and J dropped 4 bases, with 19 bases sitting between them. This CDR3 has 17 residues. CDR1 is KGHSH and CDR2 is LQKENI in the germline V gene. The CDR3 DNA reads TGTGCCAGCTCACTAGGCAGGACGGGAGTCCTCACCGGGGAGCTGTTTTTT. Its translation is CASSLGRTGVLTGELFF.

This clone was seen ten or more times. The rearrangement uses TRBV3-1 (or the pseudogene TRBV3-2) and TRBJ1-1; no definite D call. The CDR3 covers 11 residues. Germline loops: CDR1 LGHDT, CDR2 YNNKEL (reference sequence). V shed 3 bases and J shed 7 bases, with 6 bases lying between them. DNA for the CDR3: TGTGCCAGCAGCCACTTAGATGAAGCTTTCTTT. Translating it yields CASSHLDEAFF.

The chain carries TRBV4-2 and TRBJ2-3; the match to TRBD2 covers 9 bases. V lost 2 bases, J lost 2 bases, and 8 bases stayed unmatched. Germline values: CDR1 LGHNA, CDR2 YNFKEQ. This CDR3 is 17 amino acids long. DNA of the CDR3: TGTGCCAGCAGCCAATTAGCGGGAGCTGGTAACACAGATACGCAGTATTTT. Translating it yields CASSQLAGAGNTDTQYF.

The chain has TRBV7-3 and TRBJ2-2, with TRBD2 matching over 14 bases. CDR1 is SGHTA, CDR2 FQGTGA, per germline. The CDR3 sequence is 20 residues long. V shed 5 bases and J 5 bases; nucleotides not matched to a gene: 16. The CDR3 reads CASSPNRGTSGSPGTGELFF. The CDR3 region has the DNA TGTGCCAGCAGCCCCAACCGAGGGACTAGCGGGAGTCCCGGGACCGGGGAGCTGTTTTTT. Together with reference TRBV7-3 and TRBJ2-2, the CDR3 gives the full variable domain: GAGVSQTPSNKVTEKGKYVELRCDPISGHTALYWYRQSLGQGPEFLIYFQGTGAADDSGLPNDRFFAVRPEGSVSTLKIQRTERGDSAVYLCASSPNRGTSGSPGTGELFFGEGSRLTVL.

The J gene is TRBJ2-7, the V gene TRBV2, with 9 bases aligning to TRBD1. V was clipped by 2 bases and J by 1 base; unmatched bases: 3. CDR3 size: 15 residues. The germline CDR1 and CDR2 sequences are SNHLY and FYNNEI. The CDR3 spells CASSEMGQGSYEQYF. The CDR3 DNA reads TGTGCCAGCAGTGAAATGGGACAGGGATCCTACGAGCAGTACTTC. Full variable domain (rest looked up from reference TRBV2 and TRBJ2-7): EPEVTQTPSHQVTQMGQEVILRCVPISNHLYFYWYRQILGQKVEFLVSFYNNEISEKSEIFDDQFSVERPDGSNFTLKIRSTKLEDSAMYFCASSEMGQGSYEQYFGPGTRLTVT.

The chain has TRBV27 and TRBJ1-5; D gene uncertain. V lost 0 bases, J lost 7 bases, and 10 bases lay in between. Germline loops: CDR1 MNHEY, CDR2 SMNVEV (reference sequence). The CDR3 loop spans 14 amino acids. This CDR3 reads CASSLSRETQPQHF. The CDR3 DNA is TGTGCCAGCAGTTTATCGCGGGAGACCCAGCCCCAGCATTTT.

As concerns this clone: Other DNA sequences in this sample translate to the same CDR3. V is TRBV11-2 and J is TRBJ1-2, with D tentatively TRBD1 (5 bases). CDR3 length equals 13 residues. From germline, CDR1 is SGHAT and CDR2 FQNNGV. Trimming stripped 1 base from V and 4 bases from J, with 7 bases between. The CDR3 sequence: CASSLAGSYGYTF. CDR3 in DNA: TGTGCCAGCAGCTTAGCAGGGTCCTATGGCTACACCTTC.

The chain is built from TRBV27 and TRBJ1-2; TRBD1 aligns across 7 bases. The CDR3 consists of 13 residues. V was clipped by 5 bases and J by 9 bases; unmatched bases: 9. CDR1 MNHEY and CDR2 SMNVEV come from the germline V gene (reference sequence). The CDR3 region is CASSPRTGQSYTF. The CDR3 coding sequence is TGTGCCAGCAGTCCTCGGACAGGTCAAAGCTACACCTTC.